Here is one T cell receptor beta chain with its context. V gave up 0 bases and J gave up 8 bases, with 7 bases separating them. CDR1 and CDR2 from the germline V gene are PRHDT and FYEKMQ (reference sequence). The CDR3 runs to 12 residues. Profiling relied on immunoSEQ multiplex PCR, and the TCRdb table lists in-frame clones only, not all of them. This sample yields over 200,000 clones, of which over 65% are seen a single time; 5.5% to 7% belongs to the top ten. This entry is derived from a study of cytomegalovirus exposure and HLA in healthy donors. This chain connects TRBV13 to TRBJ1-1, with D unclear. The specimen was PBMCs. The clonotype originates from a woman aged 18-30 years in good health and CMV-seronegative. The CDR3 spells CASSLGIWEAFF. The CDR3 DNA reads TGTGCCAGCAGCTTAGGAATCTGGGAAGCTTTCTTT.